This T cell receptor (beta chain) comes out of a study of OX40 agonist ivuxolimab in advanced cancers. The CDR3 length is 12 residues. Germline V lookup: CDR1 SGHRS, CDR2 YFSETQ. V gave up 4 bases and J gave up 5 bases, with 9 bases separating them. Profiled with immunoSEQ multiplex PCR; TCRdb holds only in-frame clones, not every one. This sample yields 55,000 to 75,000 clones, of which roughly nine tenths are seen a single time; approximately 1% belongs to the top ten. This sequence was found in an adult with an advanced solid tumor such as melanoma, head and neck, liver or kidney cancer. The sequences come from CD4+ or CD8+ T cells sorted from blood, collected in a trial of the OX40 agonist ivuxolimab. The chain uses TRBV5-1 and TRBJ2-5; the D gene is possibly TRBD1 (5 bases). The CDR3 region has the DNA TGCGCCAGCAGCGAGACAGCGGAGACCCAGTACTTC. Translation gives CASSETAETQYF.